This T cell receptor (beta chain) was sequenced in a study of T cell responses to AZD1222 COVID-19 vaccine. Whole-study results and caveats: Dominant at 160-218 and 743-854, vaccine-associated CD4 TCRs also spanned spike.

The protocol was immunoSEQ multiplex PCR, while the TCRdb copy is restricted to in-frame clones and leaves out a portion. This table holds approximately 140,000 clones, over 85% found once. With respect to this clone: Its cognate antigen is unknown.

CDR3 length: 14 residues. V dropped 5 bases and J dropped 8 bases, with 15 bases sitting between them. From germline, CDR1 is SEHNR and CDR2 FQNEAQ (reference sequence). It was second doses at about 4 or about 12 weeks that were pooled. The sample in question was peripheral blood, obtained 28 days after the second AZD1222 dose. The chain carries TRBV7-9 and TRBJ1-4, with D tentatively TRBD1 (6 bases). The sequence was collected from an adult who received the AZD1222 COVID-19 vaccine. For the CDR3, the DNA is TGTGCCAGCAGCCTACCAGGGGAGGGGGAAAAACTGTTTTTT. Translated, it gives CASSLPGEGEKLFF.